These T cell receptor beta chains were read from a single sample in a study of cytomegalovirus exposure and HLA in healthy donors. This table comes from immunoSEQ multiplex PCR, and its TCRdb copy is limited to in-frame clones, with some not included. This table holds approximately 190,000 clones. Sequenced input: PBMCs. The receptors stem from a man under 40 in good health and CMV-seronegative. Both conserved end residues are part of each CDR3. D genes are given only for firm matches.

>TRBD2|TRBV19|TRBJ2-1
CASSIGLAGGSSYNEQFF
TGTGCCAGTAGTATTGGTCTAGCGGGGGGCAGCTCCTACAATGAGCAGTTCTTC
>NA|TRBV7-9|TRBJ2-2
CASSLQGDTGELFF
TGTGCCAGCAGCTTACAGGGTGATACCGGGGAGCTGTTTTTT
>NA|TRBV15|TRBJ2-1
CATRHHSYNEQFF
TGTGCCACCAGACACCACTCCTACAATGAGCAGTTCTTC
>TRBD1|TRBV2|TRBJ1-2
CASSEGQGRDGYTF
TGTGCCAGCAGTGAAGGACAGGGTCGGGATGGCTACACCTTC
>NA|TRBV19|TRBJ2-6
CASSQQGISGANVLTF
TGTGCCAGTAGTCAACAGGGTATCTCTGGGGCCAACGTCCTGACTTTC
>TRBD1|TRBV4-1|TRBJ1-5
CASSPGQGGQPQHF
TGCGCCAGCAGCCCGGGACAGGGAGGTCAGCCCCAGCATTTT
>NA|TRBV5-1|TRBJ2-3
CASSPGRLPSTDTQYF
TGCGCCAGCAGCCCTGGGCGCCTTCCTAGCACAGATACGCAGTATTTT
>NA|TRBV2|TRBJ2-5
CASSGPHQYF
TGTGCCAGCAGTGGTCCCCATCAGTACTTC
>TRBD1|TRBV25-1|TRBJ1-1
CASSEVGQHGAFF
TGTGCCAGCAGTGAGGTGGGACAGCATGGGGCTTTCTTT
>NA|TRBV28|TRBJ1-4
CASTGDTATNEKLFF
TGTGCCAGCACCGGGGACACCGCAACTAATGAAAAACTGTTTTTT
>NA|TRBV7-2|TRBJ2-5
CASSSYLETQYF
TGTGCCAGCAGCTCTTATCTTGAGACCCAGTACTTC
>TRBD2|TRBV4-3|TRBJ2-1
CASSQDLASGNYNEQFF
TGCGCCAGCAGCCAAGATTTGGCTAGCGGGAACTACAATGAGCAGTTCTTC
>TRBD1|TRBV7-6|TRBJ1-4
CASSSTGLATNEKLFF
TGTGCCAGCAGCTCGACAGGGCTCGCAACTAATGAAAAACTGTTTTTT
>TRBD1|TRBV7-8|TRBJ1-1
CASSLPAGGARTEAFF
TGTGCCAGCAGCTTACCAGCAGGGGGCGCCCGAACTGAAGCTTTCTTT
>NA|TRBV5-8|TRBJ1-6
CASSLVSDSSYNSPLHF
TGTGCCAGCAGCTTAGTCAGCGACAGCTCCTATAATTCACCCCTCCACTTT
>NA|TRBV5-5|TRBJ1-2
CASSSPGVPLYGYTF
TGTGCCAGCAGCTCCCCGGGGGTCCCACTCTATGGCTACACCTTC
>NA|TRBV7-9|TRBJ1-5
CASSATGQPQHF
TGTGCCAGCAGCGCGACAGGCCAGCCCCAGCATTTT
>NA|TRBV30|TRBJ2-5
CAWSLTQAETQYF
TGTGCCTGGAGCCTTACACAGGCAGAGACCCAGTACTTC
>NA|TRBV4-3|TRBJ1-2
CASSLQLQGGRGYTF
TGCGCCAGCAGCCTACAACTCCAGGGAGGTAGGGGCTACACCTTC
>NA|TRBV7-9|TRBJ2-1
CASSLARSLASNEQFF
TGTGCCAGCAGCTTAGCTCGTTCTCTTGCTAGCAATGAGCAGTTCTTC
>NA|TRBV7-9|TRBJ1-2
CASSRTANYGYTF
TGTGCCAGCAGCCGGACAGCTAACTATGGCTACACCTTC